The sequence of this TCR beta chain was determined in a study of regulatory T cells in long-lasting Graves disease. Study in general: Recently diagnosed Graves' patients had received antithyroid drugs for under 3 months. Study-level results: Clonotypes that were public and shared totalled approximately 2,800 in persistent patients versus over 800 in new patients.

Concerning this clonotype: Its antigen is as yet unknown.

Trimming stripped 0 bases from V and 6 bases from J, with 14 bases between. The CDR3 sequence is 15 residues long. Germline V gene sequence: CDR1 SGHRS, CDR2 YFSETQ. Time point noted: newly diagnosed GD, antithyroid drugs for less than 3 months. PBMCs were the source of the RNA used for TCR sequencing. For TCR beta, libraries came from iRepertoire HTBI primers and Arm-PCR of CDR3 regions. In TCRdb, the multiplex PCR reads were re-called with MiXCR into one record per CDR3 protein. The sample gives roughly 430,000 distinct CDR3 sequences, about 17% of which show up once; over 8.5% is in the top ten. This sample also appeared in a second study, on T cells in Graves' hyperthyroidism and ophthalmopathy. From that report: The study used the HTBI primer set for a first-round RT-PCR of the TCR CDR3. Stable hyperthyroidism was told apart from ophthalmopathy by a model built on 13 V-J features.

The TCR sequence derives from a woman younger than 45 with Graves disease. Specimen: peripheral blood mononuclear cells (PBMCs), collected at new diagnosis, from a patient treated with antithyroid drugs. This chain connects TRBV5-1 to TRBJ2-3; D gene uncertain. The CDR3 DNA reads as TGCGCCAGCAGCTTGGGAGGTCTCCTAGTCGATACGCAGTATTTT. This sequence encodes CASSLGGLLVDTQYF.